This T cell receptor (beta chain) was obtained from a study of blood T cell repertoires in COVID-19. Study-wide context: COVID-19 samples, acute and convalescent, were from the United States, Italy and Spain.

This CDR3 spans 19 amino acids. Between the trimmed V and J ends, which lost 0 bases and 3 bases, there was a span of 21 bases. Germline V gives CDR1 LNHDA, CDR2 SQIVND (reference sequence). The repertoire was sequenced with immunoSEQ multiplex PCR; TCRdb's copy has only in-frame clones and lacks some. This table holds some 250,000 clones, 85% to 90% found once. The sequenced sample was PBMCs or T cells enriched from blood (not recorded which). The V call is TRBV19, the J call TRBJ1-5; D might be TRBD1 (6 bases). This receptor was obtained from a man aged 40-49 years who had recovered from COVID-19. The CDR3 sequence: CASSIEPQSVQGYNQPQHF. In DNA, the CDR3 is TGTGCCAGTAGTATAGAGCCCCAAAGCGTACAGGGCTACAATCAGCCCCAGCATTTT.